Presented here are 16 T cell receptor beta chains from one specimen sequenced in a study of T cells expressing NK-cell markers. TCRdb reprocessed the 5' RACE reads and keeps a single row for each CDR3 protein, giving no DNA. Its clone listing holds 250,000 to 300,000 distinct CDR3 sequences. Sequencing was performed on blood T cells: a sorted CD56 or NKG2C T cell subset, CD4+ or CD8+ T cells, or bulk PBMC T cells (not recorded which). The receptors shown here come from a woman between 18 and 75 years old in good health.

This chain joins TRBV5-1 and TRBJ2-1. Germline CDR1 reads SGHRS; CDR2 reads YFSETQ. CDR3 length equals 15 residues. The CDR3 is CASSFDSGSYNEQFF.

The chain recombines TRBV6-2 or TRBV6-3 with TRBJ2-3. Per germline, CDR1 MNHEY and CDR2 SVGEGT. The CDR3 has 15 residues. The CDR3 is CASSYSGGLTDTQYF.

The V gene is TRBV12-3 or TRBV12-4, the J gene TRBJ2-7; the D call from TCRdb, TRBD1, cannot be confirmed without DNA. There are 14 residues in the CDR3. This chain's CDR3 is CASSPDPTPYEQYF.

The chain combines TRBV7-2 with TRBJ1-2; TCRdb's assignment of TRBD1 cannot be checked, as there is no DNA. This CDR3 has 12 amino acids. The V gene's germline CDR1 is SGHTA and CDR2 FQGNSA. The CDR3 loop is CASSGNRDGYTF.

This chain connects TRBV27 to TRBJ1-1. This CDR3 is 13 amino acids long. Germline-derived CDR1 and CDR2 are MNHEY and SMNVEV (reference sequence). The CDR3 spells CASSLKGSAEAFF.

The chain links TRBV18 to TRBJ1-1. The CDR3 has 15 residues. CDR1 KGHSH and CDR2 LQKENI come from the germline V gene. The CDR3 is CASSPPWAGNTEAFF.

V usage is TRBV11-2 and J usage is TRBJ2-1; TCRdb returns TRBD2, unconfirmable since there is no DNA. The length of the CDR3 is 15 residues. Germline loops: CDR1 SGHAT, CDR2 FQNNGV. The chain's CDR3 is CASSHSGLSYNEQFF.

The chain carries TRBV5-6 and TRBJ2-3; the TCRdb call, TRBD2, lacks DNA for checking. This CDR3 contains 15 residues. Germline CDR1 reads SGHDT; CDR2 reads YYEEEE. CDR3 in amino acids: CASSLWREGWDTQYF.

This rearrangement joins TRBV6-5 to TRBJ1-1; there is no DNA to check the TCRdb D call of TRBD1. The germline V gene has CDR1 MNHEY and CDR2 SVGAGI. The CDR3 loop spans 12 amino acids. CDR3 residues: CASSTPGQAAFF.

The rearrangement joins TRBV4-2 to TRBJ2-3. Germline V lookup: CDR1 LGHNA, CDR2 YNFKEQ. The CDR3 consists of 15 residues. This CDR3 is CASSQGPMNPDTQYF.

V and J are TRBV6-1 and TRBJ2-2; TCRdb names TRBD1, which stays unverified in the absence of DNA. Germline CDR1 is MNHNS and CDR2 is SASEGT. The CDR3 loop spans 15 amino acids. CDR3: CASNRGAPNTGELFF.

The chain joins TRBV2 to TRBJ2-3; without DNA, the TCRdb call of TRBD2 cannot be checked. Germline lookup yields CDR1 SNHLY and CDR2 FYNNEI. The CDR3 has 15 amino acids. The CDR3 loop is CASRKLASITDTQYF.

The chain has TRBV7-2 and TRBJ2-3; with no DNA, the TCRdb D assignment of TRBD1 cannot be verified. The germline CDR1 and CDR2 sequences are SGHTA and FQGNSA. The CDR3 sequence is 13 residues long. This chain's CDR3 is CASSPADRTAKYF.

The V gene is TRBV12-3 or TRBV12-4, the J gene TRBJ2-5; TCRdb's D call of TRBD2 is untestable without DNA. The CDR3 has 13 residues. This CDR3 reads CASTKDLGETQYF.

The genes are TRBV7-2 and TRBJ1-6. This CDR3 region has 12 residues. Germline V gene sequence: CDR1 SGHTA, CDR2 FQGNSA. The CDR3 loop reads CASSLSASPLHF.

V and J are TRBV4-2 and TRBJ1-2; lacking DNA, the TRBD1 call made by TCRdb goes unchecked. The length of the CDR3 is 17 residues. Germline loops: CDR1 LGHNA, CDR2 YNFKEQ. Here the CDR3 reads CASSQEAGTGANYGYTF.